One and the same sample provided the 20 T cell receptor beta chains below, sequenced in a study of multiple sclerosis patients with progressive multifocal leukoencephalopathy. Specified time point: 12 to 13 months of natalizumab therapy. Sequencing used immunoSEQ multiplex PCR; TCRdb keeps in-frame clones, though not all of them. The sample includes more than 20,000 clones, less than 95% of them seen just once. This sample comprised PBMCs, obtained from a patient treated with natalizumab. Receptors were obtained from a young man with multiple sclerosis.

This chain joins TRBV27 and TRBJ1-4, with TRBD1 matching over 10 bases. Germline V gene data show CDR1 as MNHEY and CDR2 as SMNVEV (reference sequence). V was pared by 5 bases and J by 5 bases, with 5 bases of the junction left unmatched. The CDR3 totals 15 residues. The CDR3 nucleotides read TGTGCCAGCAGTCGCCGGGACAGGGGAAATGAAAAACTGTTTTTT. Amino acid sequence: CASSRRDRGNEKLFF.

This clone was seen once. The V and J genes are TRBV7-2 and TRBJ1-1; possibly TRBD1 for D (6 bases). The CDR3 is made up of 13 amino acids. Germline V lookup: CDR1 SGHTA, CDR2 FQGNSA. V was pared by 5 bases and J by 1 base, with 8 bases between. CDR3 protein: CASSKQGNTEAFF. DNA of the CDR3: TGTGCCAGCAGCAAACAGGGGAACACTGAAGCTTTCTTT.

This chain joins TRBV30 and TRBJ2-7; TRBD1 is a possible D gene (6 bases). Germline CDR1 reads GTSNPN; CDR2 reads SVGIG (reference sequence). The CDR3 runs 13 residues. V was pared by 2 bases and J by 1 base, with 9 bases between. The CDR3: CAWSHGTSYEQYV. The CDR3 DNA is TGTGCCTGGAGTCATGGGACATCCTACGAGCAGTACGTC.

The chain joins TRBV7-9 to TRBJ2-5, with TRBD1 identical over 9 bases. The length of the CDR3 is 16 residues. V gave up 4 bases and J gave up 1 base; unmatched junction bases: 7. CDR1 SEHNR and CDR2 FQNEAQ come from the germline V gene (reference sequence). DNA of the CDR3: TGTGCCAGCAGCTCCCCGGGACAGGGTATCCAAGAGACCCAGTACTTC. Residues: CASSSPGQGIQETQYF.

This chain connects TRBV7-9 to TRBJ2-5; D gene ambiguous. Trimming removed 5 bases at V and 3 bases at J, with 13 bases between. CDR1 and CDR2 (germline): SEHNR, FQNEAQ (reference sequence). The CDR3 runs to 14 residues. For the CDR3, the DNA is TGTGCCAGCAGCCCCCCCGGCCGGGAAGAGACCCAGTACTTC. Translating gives CASSPPGREETQYF.

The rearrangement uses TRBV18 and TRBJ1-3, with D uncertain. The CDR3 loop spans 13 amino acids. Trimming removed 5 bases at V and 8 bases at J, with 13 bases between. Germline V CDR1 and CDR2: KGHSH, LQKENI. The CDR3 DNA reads TGTGCCAGCTCAATAGGACTCCGGGACACCATATATTTT. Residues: CASSIGLRDTIYF.

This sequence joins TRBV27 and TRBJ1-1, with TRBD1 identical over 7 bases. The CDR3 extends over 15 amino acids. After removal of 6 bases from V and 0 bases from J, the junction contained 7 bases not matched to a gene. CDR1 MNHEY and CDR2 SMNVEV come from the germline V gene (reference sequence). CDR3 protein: CASRSSGTVNTEAFF. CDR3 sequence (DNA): TGTGCCAGCAGGAGTTCCGGGACAGTGAACACTGAAGCTTTCTTT.

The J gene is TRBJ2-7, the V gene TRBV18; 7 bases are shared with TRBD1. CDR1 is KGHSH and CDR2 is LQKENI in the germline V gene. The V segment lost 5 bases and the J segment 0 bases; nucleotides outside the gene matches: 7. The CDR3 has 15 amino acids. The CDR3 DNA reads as TGTGCCAGCTCAACTCAGGGGGTCAGCTCCTACGAGCAGTACGTC. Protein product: CASSTQGVSSYEQYV.

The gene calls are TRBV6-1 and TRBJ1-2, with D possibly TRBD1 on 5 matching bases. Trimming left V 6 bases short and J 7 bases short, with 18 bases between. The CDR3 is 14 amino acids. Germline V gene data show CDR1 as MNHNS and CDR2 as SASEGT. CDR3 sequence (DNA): TGTGCCAGCAGCCCCGAAAGGGGAGCCGGTGGCTACACCTTC. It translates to CASSPERGAGGYTF.

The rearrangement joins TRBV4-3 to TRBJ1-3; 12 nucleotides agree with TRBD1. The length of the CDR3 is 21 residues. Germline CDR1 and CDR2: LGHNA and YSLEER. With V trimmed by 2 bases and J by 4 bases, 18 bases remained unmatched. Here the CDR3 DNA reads TGCGCCAGCAGCCAACAGCGGGCCGGGACAGGGGGCTCAGGGTACGGAAACACCATATATTTT. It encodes CASSQQRAGTGGSGYGNTIYF.

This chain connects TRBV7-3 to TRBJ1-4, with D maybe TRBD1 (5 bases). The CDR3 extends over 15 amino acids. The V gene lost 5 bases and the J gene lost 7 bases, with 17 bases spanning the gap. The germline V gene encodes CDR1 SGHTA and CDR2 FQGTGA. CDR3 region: CASSPRGLGGEKLFF. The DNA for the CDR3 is TGTGCCAGCAGCCCCCGGGGACTGGGAGGTGAAAAACTGTTTTTT.

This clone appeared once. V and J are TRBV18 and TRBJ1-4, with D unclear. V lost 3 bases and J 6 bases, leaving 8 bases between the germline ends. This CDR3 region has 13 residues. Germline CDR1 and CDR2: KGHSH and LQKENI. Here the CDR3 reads CASSPRTDEKLFF. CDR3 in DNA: TGTGCCAGCTCACCGCGGACCGATGAAAAACTGTTTTTT.

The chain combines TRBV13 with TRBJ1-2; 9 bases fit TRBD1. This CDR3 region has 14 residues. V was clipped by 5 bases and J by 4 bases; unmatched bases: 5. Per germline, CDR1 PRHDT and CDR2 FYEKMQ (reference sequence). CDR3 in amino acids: CASSAGTGIYGYTF. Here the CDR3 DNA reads TGTGCCAGCAGCGCCGGGACAGGGATCTATGGCTACACCTTC.

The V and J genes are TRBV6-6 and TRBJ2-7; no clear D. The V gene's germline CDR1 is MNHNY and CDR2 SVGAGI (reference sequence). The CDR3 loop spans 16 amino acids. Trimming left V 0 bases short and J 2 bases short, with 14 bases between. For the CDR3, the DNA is TGTGCCAGCAGTTACTCTATCCAACTACCTACCTACGAGCAGTACGTC. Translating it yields CASSYSIQLPTYEQYV.

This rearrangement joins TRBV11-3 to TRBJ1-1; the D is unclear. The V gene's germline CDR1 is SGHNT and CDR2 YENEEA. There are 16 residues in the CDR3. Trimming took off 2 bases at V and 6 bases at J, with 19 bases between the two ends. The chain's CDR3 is CASSLRLGPLLSEAFF. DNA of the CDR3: TGTGCCAGCAGCTTACGCCTCGGACCACTCTTATCTGAAGCTTTCTTT.

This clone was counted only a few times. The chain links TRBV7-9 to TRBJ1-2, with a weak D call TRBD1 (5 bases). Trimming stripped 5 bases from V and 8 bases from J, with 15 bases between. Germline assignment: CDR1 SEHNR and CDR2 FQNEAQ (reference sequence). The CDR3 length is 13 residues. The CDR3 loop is CASSHPQGTGYTF. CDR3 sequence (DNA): TGTGCCAGCAGCCACCCCCAAGGGACGGGCTACACCTTC.

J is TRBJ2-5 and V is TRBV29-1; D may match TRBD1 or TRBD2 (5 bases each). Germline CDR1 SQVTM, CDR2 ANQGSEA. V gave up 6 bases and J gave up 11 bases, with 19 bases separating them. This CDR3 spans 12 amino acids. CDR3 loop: CSVLISGWGQYF. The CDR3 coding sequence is TGCAGCGTCCTAATAAGCGGCTGGGGGCAGTACTTC.

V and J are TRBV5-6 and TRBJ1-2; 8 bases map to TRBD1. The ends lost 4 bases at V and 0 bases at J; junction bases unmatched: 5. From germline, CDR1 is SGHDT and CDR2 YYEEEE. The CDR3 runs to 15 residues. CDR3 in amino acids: CASSTTGGTNYGYTF. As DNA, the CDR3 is TGTGCCAGCAGCACTACAGGGGGTACTAACTATGGCTACACCTTC.

The CDR3 loop reads CASSQGRTGAGYTF. The CDR3 DNA reads TGTGCCAGCAGCCAAGGCCGGACAGGGGCGGGCTACACCTTC. This chain connects TRBV4-2 to TRBJ1-2; TRBD1 matches at 9 bases. The CDR3 is 14 amino acids. Germline V CDR1 and CDR2: LGHNA, YNFKEQ. V lost 1 base, J lost 8 bases, and 5 bases stayed unmatched.

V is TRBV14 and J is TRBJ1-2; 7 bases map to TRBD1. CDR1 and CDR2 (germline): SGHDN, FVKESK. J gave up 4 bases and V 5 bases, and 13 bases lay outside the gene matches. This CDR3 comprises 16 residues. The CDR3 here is CASSFLPGGGSYGYTF. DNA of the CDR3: TGTGCCAGCAGCTTCTTGCCAGGGGGTGGGAGCTATGGCTACACCTTC.